This T cell receptor (beta chain) originates from a study of shared T cell receptors in the human thymus. Germline CDR1 is SGHDN and CDR2 is FVKESK. This CDR3 contains 14 residues. V shed 5 bases, J shed 6 bases, and the junction held 9 bases outside the gene matches. Generated by immunoSEQ multiplex PCR, the TCRdb table keeps only in-frame clones and is missing some. This table has approximately 730,000 clones, around 85% appearing once. The same sample was also studied in work on human thymus T cells.

The sequenced sample was thymocytes. This sequence joins TRBV14 and TRBJ1-1; 7 bases match TRBD1. The TCR originated in a girl in the first two years of life with a congenital heart defect. The CDR3 DNA follows: TGTGCCAGCAGCACACCCAGGGGGACAGCTGAAGCTTTCTTT. As protein: CASSTPRGTAEAFF.